These T cell receptor beta chains were read from a single sample in a study of shared clonotypes between healthy human individuals. Assay: immunoSEQ multiplex PCR; the TCRdb copy retains only in-frame clones and omits some. The table includes approximately 620,000 clones, 95% to 98% detected once. The specimen was naive CD4+ T cells sorted from blood. Every receptor here comes from a young woman in good health. Both conserved end residues are part of each CDR3. The order of the fields is clone size, D gene, V gene, J gene, CDR3 DNA, CDR3 protein. The D gene is left open where the match is weak. Expanded clones get a size class; other rows say once, few or many, or leave the size out.

-,-,TRBV28,TRBJ2-5,TGTGCCAGCACCTTAAGGAGTATCCAAGAGACCCAGTACTTC,CASTLRSIQETQYF
-,-,TRBV7-9,TRBJ1-3,TGTGCCAGCAGCAAGGGGCAGGCTGGAAACACCATATATTTT,CASSKGQAGNTIYF
-,-,TRBV5-1,TRBJ2-1,TGCGCCAGCCAAGAAGAAGTCGGGAATGAGCAGTTCTTC,CASQEEVGNEQFF
few,-,TRBV7-2,TRBJ2-2,TGTGCCAGCAGCTTTCTGGCCGGGGAGCTGTTTTTT,CASSFLAGELFF
-,TRBD2,TRBV5-6,TRBJ2-7,TGTGCCAGCAGCCCAGCGGGAGGGCCGTGGGAGCAGTACTTC,CASSPAGGPWEQYF
once,TRBD1,TRBV6-6,TRBJ2-3,TGTGCCAGCAGTTACCGGGGACAGATCACAGATACGCAGTATTTT,CASSYRGQITDTQYF
-,TRBD2,TRBV19,TRBJ2-5,TGTGCCAGTAAGGAACTAGCGGGGTCCCAAGAGACCCAGTACTTC,CASKELAGSQETQYF
-,-,TRBV28,TRBJ1-5,TGTGCCAGCAGTTTATGGGTGAGAGCGGTGGGCAATCAGCCCCAGCATTTT,CASSLWVRAVGNQPQHF
-,-,TRBV5-1,TRBJ2-3,TGCGCCAGCAGCTTCAAGTACACAGATACGCAGTATTTT,CASSFKYTDTQYF
-,TRBD2,TRBV7-6,TRBJ2-3,TGTGCCAGCAGCTTAGGGTTCCTAGCGGGAACAGATACGCAGTATTTT,CASSLGFLAGTDTQYF
-,TRBD1,TRBV27,TRBJ1-5,TGTGCCAGCAGCCCTATTGGCCGACAGGGAAGAGGCCAGCCCCAGCATTTT,CASSPIGRQGRGQPQHF
-,-,TRBV19,TRBJ1-1,TGTGCCAGTAAAAGGGCCGAAATTATGAACACTGAAGCTTTCTTT,CASKRAEIMNTEAFF
-,-,TRBV7-9,TRBJ2-2,TGTGCCAGCAGCTTAGTCGGGAGCGTTACCGGGGAGCTGTTTTTT,CASSLVGSVTGELFF
-,-,TRBV21-1,TRBJ2-7,TGTGCCAGCAGCAATCTATACAGGTCGGCCTACGAGCAGTACTTC,CASSNLYRSAYEQYF
-,TRBD1,TRBV2,TRBJ2-5,TGTGCCAGCACCTTGGGACAGGGAGAAGAGACCCAGTACTTC,CASTLGQGEETQYF
-,TRBD2,TRBV5-1,TRBJ2-2,TGCGCCAGCAGCTTGCTAGCGGAAGTTTTGCCCGGGGAGCTGTTTTTT,CASSLLAEVLPGELFF
-,-,TRBV18,TRBJ2-6,TGTGCCAGCTCACCGCAGTCCACAGGACCCTCTGGGGCCAACGTCCTGACTTTC,CASSPQSTGPSGANVLTF
-,-,TRBV5-8,TRBJ1-5,TGTGCCAGCAGCCGGGTCACAGGGAGGTTATATAGCAATCAGCCCCAGCATTTT,CASSRVTGRLYSNQPQHF
-,TRBD2,TRBV28,TRBJ2-1,TGTGCCAGCACCTTTTTTGGGCTAGCGGGCCCCTCTAGCTACAATGAGCAGTTCTTC,CASTFFGLAGPSSYNEQFF
-,TRBD2,TRBV7-8,TRBJ2-1,TGTGCCAGCAGCTCCCATAGCGGGAGGGCCGACTACCATGAGCAGTTCTTC,CASSSHSGRADYHEQFF
once,TRBD1,TRBV10-3,TRBJ1-1,TGTGCCATCAGTGAACCCCGGGGAGCAGGGGGCGGTGAAGCTTTCTTT,CAISEPRGAGGGEAFF
once,-,TRBV27,TRBJ1-4,TGTGCCAGCAGTTTATCGAGTCCGGCGGGACGGGGTGAAAAACTGTTTTTT,CASSLSSPAGRGEKLFF
-,-,TRBV27,TRBJ2-7,TGTGCCAGCAGTTTAACATACAGAGCTGCCTCCTACGAGCAGTACTTC,CASSLTYRAASYEQYF
-,TRBD2,TRBV19,TRBJ2-3,TGTGCCAGTAGTACGGGGACTAGCGGGAGGGCAGATACGCAGTATTTT,CASSTGTSGRADTQYF
-,-,TRBV15,TRBJ2-7,TGTGCCACCAGCAGAGAAGAACTCGCCCCCTACGAGCAGTACTTC,CATSREELAPYEQYF
-,TRBD1,TRBV7-8,TRBJ1-2,TGTGCCAGCAGCTTAGAGGACAGGGGGTACGGCTACACCTTC,CASSLEDRGYGYTF
-,-,TRBV25-1,TRBJ1-1,TGTGCCAGCACCGGGGGGGGGCTCACTGAAGCTTTCTTT,CASTGGGLTEAFF
-,TRBD1,TRBV11-1,TRBJ2-1,TGTGCCAGCAGACCCGGGACAGGGTCCGTCAATGAGCAGTTCTTC,CASRPGTGSVNEQFF
-,-,TRBV6-5,TRBJ2-3,TGTGCCAGCAGTTACGGATTAGGGGGAGGAGGAGATACGCAGTATTTT,CASSYGLGGGGDTQYF
-,-,TRBV7-2,TRBJ1-5,TGTGCCAGCAGCTTAGGACAGGCCAGTCAGCCCCAGCATTTT,CASSLGQASQPQHF
-,-,TRBV4-2,TRBJ1-5,TGTGCCAGCAGCCAAGAGTACAGACGGTTTCCTAGCAATCAGCCCCAGCATTTT,CASSQEYRRFPSNQPQHF
-,TRBD1,TRBV7-7,TRBJ2-7,TGTGCCAGCAGCCTATCGGCGGACAGGGTCTACGAGCAGTACTTC,CASSLSADRVYEQYF
-,TRBD1,TRBV6-1,TRBJ1-1,TGTGCCAGCAGGACAGGGGGTGGTACTGAAGCTTTCTTT,CASRTGGGTEAFF
once,-,TRBV21-1,TRBJ2-7,TGTGCCAGCAGCAAAGCCTCCCCCGCCTACGAGCAGTACTTC,CASSKASPAYEQYF
-,-,TRBV7-9,TRBJ2-5,TGTGCCAGCAGCTTTTCCCGAGAGACCCAGTACTTC,CASSFSRETQYF
-,-,TRBV5-1,TRBJ1-1,TGCGCCAGCAGCTTGGCCCCCGGGGGCGGCCAAGAAGCTTTCTTT,CASSLAPGGGQEAFF
-,TRBD1,TRBV5-1,TRBJ2-7,TGCGCCAGCAGACGAGACAGGGACCCTTCTTACGAGCAGTACTTC,CASRRDRDPSYEQYF
-,TRBD2,TRBV11-1,TRBJ2-1,TGTGCCAGCAGCTTAGTCGGGACTAGCGGTTACAATGAGCAGTTCTTC,CASSLVGTSGYNEQFF
-,TRBD2,TRBV7-2,TRBJ2-4,TGTGCCAGCAGCTTAGGGGGACTAGCGGGCGTCATTCAGTACTTC,CASSLGGLAGVIQYF
-,TRBD1,TRBV7-9,TRBJ2-7,TGTGCCAGCACAACTACAGGGGGCGAGCAGTACTTC,CASTTTGGEQYF
-,TRBD1,TRBV13,TRBJ1-1,TGTGCCAGCAGCCCTACGGGACAGGCGAACACTGAAGCTTTCTTT,CASSPTGQANTEAFF
few,-,TRBV6-1,TRBJ1-5,TGTGCCAGCAGGGATAGCAATCAGCCCCAGCATTTT,CASRDSNQPQHF
-,TRBD1,TRBV7-2,TRBJ2-7,TGTGCCAGCAGCTTAGAGGGAACAGGGGGCTACGAGCAGTACTTC,CASSLEGTGGYEQYF
-,TRBD1,TRBV19,TRBJ1-3,TGTGCCAGTAGTATAACAGGGGTCGGAAACACCATATATTTT,CASSITGVGNTIYF
-,TRBD2,TRBV4-1,TRBJ2-1,TGCGCCAGCAGCCAACCGACTAGCGGGAGCAATGAGCAGTTCTTC,CASSQPTSGSNEQFF
-,-,TRBV5-1,TRBJ2-6,TGCGCCAGCAGCCCAGGGGCTGCTGGGGCCAACGTCCTGACTTTC,CASSPGAAGANVLTF
-,TRBD1,TRBV19,TRBJ2-1,TGTGCCAGTACCCCCAGGGGGCGCGGGAATGAGCAGTTCTTC,CASTPRGRGNEQFF
-,TRBD1,TRBV18,TRBJ1-2,TGTGCCAGCTCACCGGCCACAGGGGTGTCGGACTATGGCTACACCTTC,CASSPATGVSDYGYTF
-,-,TRBV9,TRBJ1-1,TGTGCCAGCAGCGTAGTGTGGGACGGCGCTGAAGCTTTCTTT,CASSVVWDGAEAFF
-,TRBD2,TRBV5-8,TRBJ2-1,TGTGCCAGCCTATTCGGCGGGAGAAATCGGAATGAGCAGTTCTTC,CASLFGGRNRNEQFF
-,-,TRBV6-4,TRBJ2-5,TGTGCCAGCGGGAAGGATCGGGAGACCCAGTACTTC,CASGKDRETQYF
-,TRBD1,TRBV5-1,TRBJ2-7,TGCGCCAGCAGCTTAGACAGGGGGCGCTACGAGCAGTACTTC,CASSLDRGRYEQYF
-,-,TRBV7-9,TRBJ2-7,TGTGCCAGCAGAGGGGCTAACCCCTCCTACGAGCAGTACTTC,CASRGANPSYEQYF
-,-,TRBV6-5,TRBJ2-2,TGTGCCAGCGCTAAAGAACACATCAACACCGGGGAGCTGTTTTTT,CASAKEHINTGELFF
-,TRBD1,TRBV30,TRBJ2-7,TGTGCCTACTGGACAGGCTCCTACGAGCAGTACTTC,CAYWTGSYEQYF